The 27 T cell receptor beta chains given below trace back to one sample, sequenced in a study of identical twins. A single record per CDR3 protein comes from TCRdb applying MiXCR to the 5' RACE reads. The table lists fewer than 500,000 distinct CDR3 sequences, around 15% of them singletons. These data were also filed under a second study, of yellow fever vaccine responses in identical twins.

Input material: CD4+ T cells sorted from blood. These receptors all come from a woman younger than 30 in good health.

The rearrangement links TRBV7-9 to TRBJ2-7; 7 bases map to TRBD1. V shed 2 bases and J 2 bases; nucleotides not matched to a gene: 6. The CDR3 is 15 residues long. Germline V gives CDR1 SEHNR, CDR2 FQNEAQ (reference sequence). For the CDR3, the DNA is TGTGCCAGCAGCTTATTCCGGGACAGCCCCTACGAGCAGTACTTC. Encoded protein: CASSLFRDSPYEQYF.

The CDR3 is CASSSTGFGELFF. CDR3 coding DNA: TGTGCCAGCAGTTCGACAGGGTTCGGGGAGCTGTTTTTT. The chain recombines TRBV6-5 with TRBJ2-2; TRBD1 agrees at 7 bases. The CDR3 is made up of 13 amino acids. From germline, CDR1 is MNHEY and CDR2 SVGAGI. V was pared by 4 bases and J by 7 bases, with 3 bases of the junction left unmatched.

Many counts were recorded for this clonotype. The V and J genes are TRBV7-2 and TRBJ2-3; 8 bases fit TRBD1. CDR1 and CDR2 from the germline V gene are SGHTA and FQGNSA. Trimming took 6 bases from V and 4 from J; bases not matched to a gene: 6. The CDR3 extends over 14 amino acids. The CDR3 region is CASSAGGKSDTQYF. The CDR3 DNA reads as TGTGCCAGCAGTGCAGGGGGCAAGTCAGATACGCAGTATTTT.

The sample holds many counts of this clonotype. V is TRBV20-1 and J is TRBJ1-6; the D gene is possibly TRBD1 (5 bases). Trimming took off 0 bases at V and 1 base at J, with 10 bases between the two ends. The CDR3 length is 16 residues. Germline loops: CDR1 DFQATT, CDR2 SNEGSKA (reference sequence). This chain's CDR3 is CSAREWGESYNSPLHF. Here the CDR3 DNA reads TGCAGTGCTAGAGAATGGGGGGAGTCCTATAATTCACCCCTCCACTTT.

The chain joins TRBV20-1 to TRBJ2-2; maybe TRBD1 (5 bases). The CDR3 spans 15 residues. Germline loops: CDR1 DFQATT, CDR2 SNEGSKA (reference sequence). Deletions cut 0 bases from V and 6 bases from J, with 14 bases between. CDR3 DNA: TGCAGTGCTAGAGATCAGGGCAGGTTGGCCGGGGAGCTGTTTTTT. Translated: CSARDQGRLAGELFF.

This clonotype was counted a few times. The chain combines TRBV2 with TRBJ2-1; TRBD1 is a possible D gene (6 bases). CDR3 length equals 16 residues. With 7 bases removed from V and 0 bases from J, the gap between germline ends came to 16 bases. The germline V gene encodes CDR1 SNHLY and CDR2 FYNNEI. In DNA form, the CDR3 reads TGTGCCAGCACCGGCCCCGGACAGAGCTCCTACAATGAGCAGTTCTTC. Its protein is CASTGPGQSSYNEQFF.

This clonotype was seen a few times. The V gene is TRBV10-1, the J gene TRBJ2-7; 9 positions match TRBD2. The CDR3 consists of 16 residues. V gave up 2 bases and J gave up 4 bases; unmatched junction bases: 9. CDR1 and CDR2 from the germline V gene are WNHNN and SYGVQD (reference sequence). The CDR3 DNA is TGCGCCAGCAGTGAGGATGGACTAGCGAGAGATTACGAGCAGTACTTC. This translates into CASSEDGLARDYEQYF.

The V gene is TRBV3-1, the J gene TRBJ2-5, with 7 bases lining up with TRBD2. The germline gives CDR1 LGHDT, CDR2 YNNKEL (reference sequence). With 10 bases clipped from V and 4 bases from J, the junction kept 15 bases outside the gene matches. The CDR3 is 15 amino acids. The CDR3 is CATTTWGGVAETQYF. The CDR3 DNA is TGTGCCACCACGACGTGGGGGGGGGTTGCAGAGACCCAGTACTTC.

This clonotype was observed many times. The chain joins TRBV29-1 to TRBJ2-4, with 7 bases identical to TRBD1. The CDR3 is 12 amino acids. After removal of 6 bases from V and 7 bases from J, the junction contained 6 bases not matched to a gene. From germline, CDR1 is SQVTM and CDR2 ANQGSEA. CDR3 residues: CSVLRDSNIQYF. CDR3 DNA sequence: TGCAGCGTCCTCCGGGACAGTAACATTCAGTACTTC.

The rearrangement uses TRBV7-2 and TRBJ2-5; D remains unclear. The V gene's germline CDR1 is SGHTA and CDR2 FQGNSA. The V end lost 5 bases, the J end lost 2 bases, and 15 bases lay between the germline ends. The CDR3 is 15 residues long. CDR3 DNA sequence: TGTGCCAGCAGCCCTCGTACCTCAAATCAAGAGACCCAGTACTTC. This gives the protein CASSPRTSNQETQYF.

The rearrangement joins TRBV20-1 to TRBJ1-4; D is possibly TRBD1 (6 bases). Between the trimmed V and J ends, which lost 3 bases and 4 bases, there was a span of 18 bases. Germline V gene sequence: CDR1 DFQATT, CDR2 SNEGSKA (reference sequence). The CDR3 runs to 16 residues. DNA of the CDR3: TGCAGTGCTAGTGGTTTGGGGGGGGCAGGTAATGAAAAACTGTTTTTT. Translating gives CSASGLGGAGNEKLFF.

J is TRBJ2-6 and V is TRBV7-9, with D perhaps TRBD1 (5 bases). CDR1 is SEHNR and CDR2 is FQNEAQ in the germline V gene (reference sequence). The CDR3 totals 16 residues. The V end was cut by 6 bases, the J end by 0 bases, with 12 bases between. The CDR3 is CASRAGRVSGANVLTF. In DNA, the CDR3 is TGTGCCAGCAGAGCAGGCAGGGTCTCTGGGGCCAACGTCCTGACTTTC. The entire variable domain, with the rest obtained from reference TRBV7-9 and TRBJ2-6, is as follows: DTGVSQNPRHKITKRGQNVTFRCDPISEHNRLYWYRQTLGQGPEFLTYFQNEAQLEKSRLLSDRFSAERPKGSFSTLEIQRTEQGDSAMYLCASRAGRVSGANVLTFGAGSRLTVL.

A single count supports this clonotype. This chain links TRBV7-9 with TRBJ2-1; 8 nucleotides align to TRBD1. Germline lookup yields CDR1 SEHNR and CDR2 FQNEAQ (reference sequence). This CDR3 has 17 residues. The V and J ends lost 2 bases and 3 bases, in that order; junction bases with no gene match: 9. The chain's CDR3 is CASSLWATGTGYNEQFF. The DNA of the CDR3 is TGTGCCAGCAGCTTATGGGCTACCGGGACAGGCTACAATGAGCAGTTCTTC.

This clonotype was counted at least ten times. This chain uses TRBV6-2 or TRBV6-3 with TRBJ2-2; D may be TRBD1 (6 bases). Deletions cut 7 bases from V and 4 bases from J, with 19 bases between. There are 16 residues in the CDR3. Germline V gives CDR1 MNHEY, CDR2 SVGEGT. CDR3 region: CASTRGWPMGTGELFF. CDR3 sequence (DNA): TGTGCCAGCACCAGGGGTTGGCCGATGGGCACCGGGGAGCTGTTTTTT.

The chain uses TRBV7-2 and TRBJ2-7; 7 nucleotides agree with TRBD1. Germline V gene sequence: CDR1 SGHTA, CDR2 FQGNSA. The CDR3 runs 15 residues. The V segment lost 3 bases and the J segment 0 bases; nucleotides outside the gene matches: 5. In nucleotides, the CDR3 is TGTGCCAGCAGCTTCACAGGGGTTACCTCCTACGAGCAGTACTTC. Its translation is CASSFTGVTSYEQYF.

The CDR3 loop reads CASSRPLYGEKLFF. CDR3 bases: TGTGCCAGCAGTCGGCCGCTATACGGGGAAAAACTGTTTTTT. The chain uses TRBV28 and TRBJ1-4; D not certain. Germline assignment: CDR1 MDHEN and CDR2 SYDVKM. Trimming stripped 5 bases from V and 8 bases from J, with 15 bases between. The CDR3 is made up of 14 amino acids. Filled out from reference TRBV28 and TRBJ1-4, the complete variable domain reads DVKVTQSSRYLVKRTGEKVFLECVQDMDHENMFWYRQDPGLGLRLIYFSYDVKMKEKGDIPEGYSVSREKKERFSLILESASTNQTSMYLCASSRPLYGEKLFFGSGTQLSVL.

This chain links TRBV7-3 with TRBJ2-5, with 8 bases identical to TRBD1. The germline gives CDR1 SGHTA, CDR2 FQGTGA. The J segment lost 5 bases and the V segment lost 6 bases, leaving 8 bases of the junction unmatched. The CDR3 covers 14 residues. For the CDR3, the DNA is TGTGCCAGCAGTCCTACAGGGGGGCCTGAGACCCAGTACTTC. This gives the protein CASSPTGGPETQYF.

This clonotype was picked up a small number of times. V and J are TRBV10-3 and TRBJ2-2, with no clear D. The germline CDR1 and CDR2 sequences are ENHRY and SYGVKD. Deletions cut 2 bases from V and 5 bases from J, with 15 bases between. This CDR3 has 16 residues. CDR3 amino acids: CAISEAPPDTTGELFF. The CDR3 DNA sequence: TGTGCCATCAGTGAGGCCCCCCCTGATACAACCGGGGAGCTGTTTTTT.

A note on this clonotype: At one end the junction does not follow the germline gene, possibly because of a read error. The V gene is TRBV20-1, the J gene TRBJ2-3; 15 bases map to TRBD2. The CDR3 consists of 17 residues. Germline lookup yields CDR1 DFQATT and CDR2 SNEGSKA (reference sequence). CDR3 sequence (DNA): TGCAATGCTAGAGACCCGGGACTAGCGGGGGGAGCAGATACGCAGTATTTT. This translates into CNARDPGLAGGADTQYF.

There are many counts of this clonotype. V gene TRBV12-3 or TRBV12-4 combines with J gene TRBJ2-1, with a possible D match to TRBD2 (5 bases). The CDR3 is 13 amino acids. V lost 4 bases, J lost 9 bases, and 13 bases lay in between. The CDR3 DNA reads as TGTGCCAGCAGTTCCACTAGATCGGGTGAGCAGTTCTTC. This encodes CASSSTRSGEQFF.

The V call is TRBV5-1, the J call TRBJ2-7; D may be TRBD1 or TRBD2 (6 bases each). The CDR3 sequence is 14 residues long. Germline V gene sequence: CDR1 SGHRS, CDR2 YFSETQ. Trimming removed 3 bases from V and 1 base from J, with 11 bases in between. The CDR3 nucleotides read TGCGCCAGCAGCTGGGGCGGGACATCCTACGAGCAGTACTTC. This sequence encodes CASSWGGTSYEQYF.

The J gene is TRBJ2-4, the V gene TRBV20-1; 7 positions match TRBD2. CDR1 is DFQATT, CDR2 SNEGSKA, per germline (reference sequence). Trimming at V came to 0 bases and at J to 6 bases, leaving 2 bases not matched to a gene. The CDR3 loop spans 13 amino acids. DNA of the CDR3: TGCAGTGCTAGAGAGCCGGGGGGAAACATTCAGTACTTC. Its protein product is CSAREPGGNIQYF.

The chain combines TRBV6-5 with TRBJ2-1; possibly TRBD1 for D (5 bases). CDR3 length equals 14 residues. Germline V gene data show CDR1 as MNHEY and CDR2 as SVGAGI. V gave up 0 bases and J gave up 7 bases, with 10 bases separating them. CDR3 DNA: TGTGCCAGCAGTTACTCGGCAGGGTGGAATGAGCAGTTCTTC. It codes for CASSYSAGWNEQFF.

The CDR3 spells CASSPSGGAGGGNEQFF. The DNA for the CDR3 is TGTGCCAGCAGCCCATCAGGGGGAGCGGGAGGGGGGAATGAGCAGTTCTTC. The chain employs TRBV7-9 and TRBJ2-1; 10 bases are shared with TRBD2. The germline gives CDR1 SEHNR, CDR2 FQNEAQ (reference sequence). There are 17 residues in the CDR3. The junction had 14 bases not matched to a gene; V was cut back by 5 bases and J by 7 bases.

This clonotype was seen ten or more times. V is TRBV5-1 and J is TRBJ2-7; D remains ambiguous. Between the trimmed V and J ends, which lost 2 bases and 3 bases, there was a span of 3 bases. The germline V gene has CDR1 SGHRS and CDR2 YFSETQ. This CDR3 has 11 amino acids. The CDR3 coding sequence is TGCGCCAGCAGCTTCGACTACGAGCAGTACTTC. Translating it yields CASSFDYEQYF. The variable domain in full, with the rest retrieved from reference TRBV5-1 and TRBJ2-7, is KAGVTQTPRYLIKTRGQQVTLSCSPISGHRSVSWYQQTPGQGLQFLFEYFSETQRNKGNFPGRFSGRQFSNSRSEMNVSTLELGDSALYLCASSFDYEQYFGPGTRLTVT.

A few counts support this clonotype. The J gene is TRBJ1-5, the V gene TRBV3-1, with D maybe TRBD1 (5 bases). Trimming left V 0 bases short and J 3 bases short, with 6 bases between. The CDR3 loop spans 14 amino acids. The V gene's germline CDR1 is LGHDT and CDR2 YNNKEL (reference sequence). Here the CDR3 DNA reads TGTGCCAGCAGCCAAGAGGACATCAATCAGCCCCAGCATTTT. Protein product: CASSQEDINQPQHF.

The rearrangement uses TRBV20-1 and TRBJ2-7; 12 bases match TRBD2. The CDR3 totals 18 residues. J lost 7 bases, V lost 2 bases, and 18 bases had no gene match. CDR1 is DFQATT, CDR2 SNEGSKA, per germline (reference sequence). CDR3 coding DNA: TGCAGTGCTAGAAGGTTTCTAGCGGGAGGGTTTGGGGGTTGGGAGCAGTACTTC. It translates to CSARRFLAGGFGGWEQYF.